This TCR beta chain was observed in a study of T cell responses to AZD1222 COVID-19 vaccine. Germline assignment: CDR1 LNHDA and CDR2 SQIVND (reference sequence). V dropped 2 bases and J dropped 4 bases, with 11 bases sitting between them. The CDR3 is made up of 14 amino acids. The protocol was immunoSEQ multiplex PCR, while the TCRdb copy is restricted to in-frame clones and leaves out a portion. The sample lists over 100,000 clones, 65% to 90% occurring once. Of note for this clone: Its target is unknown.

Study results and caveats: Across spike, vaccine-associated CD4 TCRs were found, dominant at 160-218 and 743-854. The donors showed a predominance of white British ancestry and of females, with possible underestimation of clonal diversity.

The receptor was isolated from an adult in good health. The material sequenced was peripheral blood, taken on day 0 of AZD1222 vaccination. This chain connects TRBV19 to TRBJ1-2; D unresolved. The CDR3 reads CASSILGPTYGYTF. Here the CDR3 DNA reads TGTGCCAGTAGTATATTGGGCCCTACCTATGGCTACACCTTC. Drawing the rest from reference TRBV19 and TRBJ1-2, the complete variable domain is DGGITQSPKYLFRKEGQNVTLSCEQNLNHDAMYWYRQDPGQGLRLIYYSQIVNDFQKGDIAEGYSVSREKKESFPLTVTSAQKNPTAFYLCASSILGPTYGYTFGSGTRLTVV.